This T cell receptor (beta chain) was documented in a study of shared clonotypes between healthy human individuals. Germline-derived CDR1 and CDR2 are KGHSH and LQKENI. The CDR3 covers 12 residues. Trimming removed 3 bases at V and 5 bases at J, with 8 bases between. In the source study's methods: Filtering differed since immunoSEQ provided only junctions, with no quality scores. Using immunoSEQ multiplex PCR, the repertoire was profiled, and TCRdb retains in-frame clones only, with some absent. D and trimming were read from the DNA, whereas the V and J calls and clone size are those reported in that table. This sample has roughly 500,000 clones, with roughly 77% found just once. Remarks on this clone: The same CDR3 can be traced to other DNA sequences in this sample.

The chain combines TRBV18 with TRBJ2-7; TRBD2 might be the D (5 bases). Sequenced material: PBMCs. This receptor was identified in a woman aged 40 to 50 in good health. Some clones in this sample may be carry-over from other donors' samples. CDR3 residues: CASSPSGDEQYF. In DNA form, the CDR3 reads TGTGCCAGCTCACCTTCCGGGGACGAGCAGTACTTC. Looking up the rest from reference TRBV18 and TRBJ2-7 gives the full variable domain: NAGVMQNPRHLVRRRGQEARLRCSPMKGHSHVYWYRQLPEEGLKFMVYLQKENIIDESGMPKERFSAEFPKEGPSILRIQQVVRGDSAAYFCASSPSGDEQYFGPGTRLTVT.